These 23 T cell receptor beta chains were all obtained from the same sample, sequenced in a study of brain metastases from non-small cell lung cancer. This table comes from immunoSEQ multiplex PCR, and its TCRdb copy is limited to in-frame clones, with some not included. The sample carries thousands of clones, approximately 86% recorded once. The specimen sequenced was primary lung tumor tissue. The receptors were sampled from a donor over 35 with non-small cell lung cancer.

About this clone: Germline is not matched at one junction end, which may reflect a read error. The CDR3 spells CANSSRREAFF. For the CDR3, the DNA is TGTGCCAATAGTAGCAGGCGTGAAGCTTTCTTT. V and J are TRBV19 and TRBJ1-1; D not certain. The CDR3 covers 11 residues. The germline gives CDR1 LNHDA, CDR2 SQIVND (reference sequence).

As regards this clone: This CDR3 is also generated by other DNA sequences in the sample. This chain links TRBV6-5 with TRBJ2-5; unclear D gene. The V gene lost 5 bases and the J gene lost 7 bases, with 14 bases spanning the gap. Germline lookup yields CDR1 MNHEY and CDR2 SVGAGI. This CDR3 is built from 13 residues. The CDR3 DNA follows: TGTGCCAGCAGTCCTAATTCACTGGCGACCCAGTACTTC. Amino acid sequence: CASSPNSLATQYF.

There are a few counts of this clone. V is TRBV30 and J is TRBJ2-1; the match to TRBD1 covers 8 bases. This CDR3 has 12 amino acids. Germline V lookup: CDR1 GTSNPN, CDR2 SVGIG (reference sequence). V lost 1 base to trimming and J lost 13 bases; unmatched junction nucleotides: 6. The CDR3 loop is CAWSDRGISQFF. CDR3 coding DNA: TGTGCCTGGAGTGACAGGGGGATTTCCCAGTTCTTC.

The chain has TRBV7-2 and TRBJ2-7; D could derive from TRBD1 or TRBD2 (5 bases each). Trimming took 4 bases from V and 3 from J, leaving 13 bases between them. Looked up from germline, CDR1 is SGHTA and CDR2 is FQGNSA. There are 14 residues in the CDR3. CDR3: CASSSRDGRYEQYF. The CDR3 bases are TGTGCCAGCAGCTCCCGGGACGGACGCTACGAGCAGTACTTC.

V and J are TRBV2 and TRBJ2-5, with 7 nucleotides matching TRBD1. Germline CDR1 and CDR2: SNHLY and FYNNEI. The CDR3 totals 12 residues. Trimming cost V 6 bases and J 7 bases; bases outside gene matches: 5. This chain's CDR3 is CASRTGSRTQYF. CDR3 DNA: TGTGCCAGCAGGACAGGGTCGAGGACCCAGTACTTC.

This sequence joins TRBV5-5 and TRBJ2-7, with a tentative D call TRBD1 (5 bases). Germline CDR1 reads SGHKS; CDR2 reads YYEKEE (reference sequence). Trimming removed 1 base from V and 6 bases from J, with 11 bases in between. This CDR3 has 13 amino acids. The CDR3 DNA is TGTGCCAGCAGCTTGCCTCAGGGCCGCGAGCAGTACTTC. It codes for CASSLPQGREQYF.

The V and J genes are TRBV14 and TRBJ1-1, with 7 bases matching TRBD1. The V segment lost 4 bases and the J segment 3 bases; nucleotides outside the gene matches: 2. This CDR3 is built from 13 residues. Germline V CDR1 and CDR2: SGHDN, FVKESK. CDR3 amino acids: CASSPGQDTEAFF. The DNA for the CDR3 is TGTGCCAGCAGCCCCGGACAGGACACTGAAGCTTTCTTT.

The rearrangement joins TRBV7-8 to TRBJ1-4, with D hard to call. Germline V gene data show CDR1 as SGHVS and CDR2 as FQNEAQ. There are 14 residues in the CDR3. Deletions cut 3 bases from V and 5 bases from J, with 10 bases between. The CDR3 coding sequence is TGTGCCAGCAGCTTCGGGAACTTCAATGAAAAACTGTTTTTT. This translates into CASSFGNFNEKLFF.

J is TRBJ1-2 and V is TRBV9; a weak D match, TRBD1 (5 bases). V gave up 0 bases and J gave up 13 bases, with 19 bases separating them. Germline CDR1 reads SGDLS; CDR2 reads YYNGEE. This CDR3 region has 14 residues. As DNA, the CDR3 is TGTGCCAGCAGCGTAGGGCAGGAAGGGGAATTTGTCACCTTC. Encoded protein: CASSVGQEGEFVTF.

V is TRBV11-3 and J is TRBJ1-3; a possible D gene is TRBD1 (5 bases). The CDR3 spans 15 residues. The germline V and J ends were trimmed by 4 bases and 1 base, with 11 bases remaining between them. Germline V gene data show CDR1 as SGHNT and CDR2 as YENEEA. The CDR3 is CASSSRDGSGNTIYF. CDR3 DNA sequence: TGTGCCAGCAGCTCCCGGGACGGTTCTGGAAACACCATATATTTT.

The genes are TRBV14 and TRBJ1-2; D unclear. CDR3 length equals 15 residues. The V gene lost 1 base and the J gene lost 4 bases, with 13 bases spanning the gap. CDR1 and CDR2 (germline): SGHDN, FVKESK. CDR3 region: CASSQVNNPGYGYTF. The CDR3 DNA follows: TGTGCCAGCAGCCAAGTTAACAACCCGGGCTATGGCTACACCTTC. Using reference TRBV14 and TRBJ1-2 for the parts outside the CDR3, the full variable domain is EAGVTQFPSHSVIEKGQTVTLRCDPISGHDNLYWYRRVMGKEIKFLLHFVKESKQDESGMPNNRFLAERTGGTYSTLKVQPAELEDSGVYFCASSQVNNPGYGYTFGSGTRLTVV.

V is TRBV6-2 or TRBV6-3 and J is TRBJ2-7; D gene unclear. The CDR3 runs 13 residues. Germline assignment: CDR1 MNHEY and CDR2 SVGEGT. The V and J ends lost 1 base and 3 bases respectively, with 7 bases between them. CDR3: CASSYYGYYEQYF. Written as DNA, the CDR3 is TGTGCCAGCAGTTACTACGGCTACTACGAGCAGTACTTC.

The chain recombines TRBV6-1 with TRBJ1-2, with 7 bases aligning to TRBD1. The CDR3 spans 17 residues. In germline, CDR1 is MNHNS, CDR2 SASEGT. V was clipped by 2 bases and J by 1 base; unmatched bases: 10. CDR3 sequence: CASSELTGTNFNYGYTF. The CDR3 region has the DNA TGTGCCAGCAGTGAATTGACAGGGACTAACTTTAACTATGGCTACACCTTC.

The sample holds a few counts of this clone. DNA for the CDR3: TGTGCCAGCGGCTCAGGGACTAGCGTTGAGACCCAGTACTTC. This codes for CASGSGTSVETQYF. The J gene is TRBJ2-5, the V gene TRBV2; 10 nucleotides agree with TRBD2. The CDR3 extends over 14 amino acids. Unmatched junction bases numbered 8, after V lost 8 bases and J lost 5 bases. The V gene's germline CDR1 is SNHLY and CDR2 FYNNEI.

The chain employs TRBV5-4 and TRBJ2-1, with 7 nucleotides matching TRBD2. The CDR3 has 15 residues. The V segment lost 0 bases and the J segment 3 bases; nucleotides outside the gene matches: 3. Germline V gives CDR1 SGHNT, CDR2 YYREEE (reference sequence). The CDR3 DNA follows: TGTGCCAGCAGCTTGGATCTAGCGGTCTACAATGAGCAGTTCTTC. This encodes CASSLDLAVYNEQFF.

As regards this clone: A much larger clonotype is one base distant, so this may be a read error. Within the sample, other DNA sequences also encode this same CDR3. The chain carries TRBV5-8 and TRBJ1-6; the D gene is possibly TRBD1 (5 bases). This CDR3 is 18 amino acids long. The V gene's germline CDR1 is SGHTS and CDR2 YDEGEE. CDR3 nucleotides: TGTGCCAGCAGTCACTCACACCGGGAGAGGGGAAGCGGTTCACCTCTCCACTTT. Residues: CASSHSHRERGSGSPLHF.

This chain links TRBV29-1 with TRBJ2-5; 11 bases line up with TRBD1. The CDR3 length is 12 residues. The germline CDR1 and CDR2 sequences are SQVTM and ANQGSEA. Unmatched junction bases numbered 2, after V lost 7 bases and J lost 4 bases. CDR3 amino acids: CSGTGGAETQYF. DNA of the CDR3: TGCAGCGGGACAGGGGGCGCAGAGACCCAGTACTTC.

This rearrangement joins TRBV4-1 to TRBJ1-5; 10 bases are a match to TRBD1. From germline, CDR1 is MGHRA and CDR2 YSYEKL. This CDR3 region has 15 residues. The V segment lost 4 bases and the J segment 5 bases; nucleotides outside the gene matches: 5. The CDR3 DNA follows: TGCGCCAGCAGCCTGAGACAGGGGGCTGATCAGCCCCAGCATTTT. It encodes CASSLRQGADQPQHF.

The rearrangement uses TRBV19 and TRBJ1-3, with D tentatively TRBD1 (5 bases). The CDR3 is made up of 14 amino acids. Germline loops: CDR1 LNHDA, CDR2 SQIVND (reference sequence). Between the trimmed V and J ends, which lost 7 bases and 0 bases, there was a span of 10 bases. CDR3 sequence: CASTTGSSGNTIYF. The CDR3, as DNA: TGTGCCAGTACTACAGGATCCTCTGGAAACACCATATATTTT.

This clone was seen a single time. The DNA of the CDR3 is TGTGCCAGCAGCTCCTATCGGCGCAGTGAGCAGTTCTTC. Translating gives CASSSYRRSEQFF. The gene calls are TRBV7-2 and TRBJ2-1; D gene uncertain. V was trimmed by 4 bases and J by 9 bases, leaving 13 bases between them. CDR1 and CDR2 from the germline V gene are SGHTA and FQGNSA. The CDR3 contains 13 residues.

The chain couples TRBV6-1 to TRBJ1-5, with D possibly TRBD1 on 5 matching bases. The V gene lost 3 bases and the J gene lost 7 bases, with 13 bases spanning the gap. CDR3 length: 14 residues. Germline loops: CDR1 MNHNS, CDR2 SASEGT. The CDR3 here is CASSEGGFGQPQHF. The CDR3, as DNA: TGTGCCAGCAGTGAGGGGGGGTTCGGGCAGCCCCAGCATTTT.

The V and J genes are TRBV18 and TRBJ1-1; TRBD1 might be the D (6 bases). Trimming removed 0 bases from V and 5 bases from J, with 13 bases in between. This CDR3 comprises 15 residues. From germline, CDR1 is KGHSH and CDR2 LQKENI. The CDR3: CASSPPLGGTTEAFF. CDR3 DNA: TGTGCCAGCTCACCACCGTTAGGCGGGACAACTGAAGCTTTCTTT.

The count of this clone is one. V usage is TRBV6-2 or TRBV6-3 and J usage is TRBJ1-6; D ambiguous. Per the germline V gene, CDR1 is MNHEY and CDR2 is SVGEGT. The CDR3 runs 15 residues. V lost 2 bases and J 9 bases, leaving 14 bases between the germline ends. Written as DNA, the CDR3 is TGTGCCAGCAGTTACGTGGAGGTTTTAAGTTCACCCCTCCACTTT. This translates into CASSYVEVLSSPLHF.